A selection of T cell receptor beta chains follows, all from one sample in a study of blood T cell repertoires in COVID-19. TCRdb's copy holds only in-frame clones and misses some; the assay was immunoSEQ multiplex PCR. The table shows 250,000 to 400,000 clones, with roughly nine tenths occurring only once. Sample: peripheral blood. All receptors derive from a woman aged 25 to 39 with COVID-19, enrolled during active disease. Each CDR3 is given with its conserved first and last residue. A D gene is named only where the DNA matches it firmly. A clone size is listed for some rows: how often the clone was seen (once, few, many), or a class if it is expanded.

V gene,CDR3 length,D gene,J gene,clone size,CDR3 DNA,CDR3 protein
TRBV29-1,13,.,TRBJ1-6,.,TGCAGCGTAGAAACAGGGTTTAATTCACCCCTCCACTTT,CSVETGFNSPLHF
TRBV10-3,15,.,TRBJ1-3,.,TGTGCCATCAGCCAAACCACAGTGTCTGGAAACACCATATATTTT,CAISQTTVSGNTIYF
TRBV6-5,14,TRBD1,TRBJ1-6,.,TGTGCCAGCAGGATCGGGACAGAATTTTCACCCCTCCACTTT,CASRIGTEFSPLHF
TRBV28,15,TRBD1,TRBJ1-1,.,TGTGCCAGCAGCACGAACAGGGGAGTGAGGGCTGAAGCTTTCTTT,CASSTNRGVRAEAFF
TRBV19,16,TRBD1,TRBJ1-3,.,TGTGCCACCACGTTTGGGACAGCTGCTGACGGAAACACCATATATTTT,CATTFGTAADGNTIYF
TRBV5-6,16,TRBD1,TRBJ1-2,.,TGTGCCAGCAGATCAATGACGGGACAGGGTAACTATGGCTACACCTTC,CASRSMTGQGNYGYTF
TRBV2,13,.,TRBJ1-5,.,TGTGCCAGCAGTGGGGGGGACGTGGGGCCCCAGCATTTT,CASSGGDVGPQHF
TRBV7-2,14,.,TRBJ2-1,.,TGTGCCAGCAGCCCAAGAGGCTACTACAATGAGCAGTTCTTC,CASSPRGYYNEQFF
TRBV30,15,.,TRBJ1-3,once,TGTGCCTGGAGTGTAACTATCGGGTCTGGAAACACCATATATTTT,CAWSVTIGSGNTIYF
TRBV4-1,16,TRBD1,TRBJ1-2,.,TGCGCCAGCAGCCAAGATTTATACAGGGGGAACTATGGCTACACCTTC,CASSQDLYRGNYGYTF
TRBV12-2,17,.,TRBJ2-7,.,TGTGCAAGACTTCTGGGGCAGGACCCGAACAGGTGGCTCGAGCAGTACTTC,CARLLGQDPNRWLEQYF
TRBV27,14,TRBD1,TRBJ1-6,.,TGTGCCAGCAGTCTAGACAGGGAGAGATCACCCCTCCACTTT,CASSLDRERSPLHF
TRBV5-6,14,TRBD1,TRBJ2-7,.,TGTGCCAGCAGCCGCGGGACAGGGGTCTACGAGCAGTACTTC,CASSRGTGVYEQYF
TRBV25-1,15,.,TRBJ1-1,.,TGTGCCAGCAGTAAACCTGGACAGTTGAACACTGAAGCTTTCTTT,CASSKPGQLNTEAFF
TRBV5-4,16,.,TRBJ1-3,.,TGTGCCAGCAGCCAGGGGCCCAGAGCACCTGGAAACACCATATATTTT,CASSQGPRAPGNTIYF
TRBV12-5,18,TRBD1,TRBJ2-6,.,TGTGCTAGTGGTTTGCCCCCGGGACAGTTCTCTGGGGCCAACGTCCTGACTTTC,CASGLPPGQFSGANVLTF
TRBV28,15,.,TRBJ2-1,.,TGTGCCAGCAGTTCCCCAGTCGGGAGCGTCAATGAGCAGTTCTTC,CASSSPVGSVNEQFF
TRBV30,15,.,TRBJ1-3,.,TGTGCCTGGAGGCAGAGGGGGTCCTCTGGAAACACCATATATTTT,CAWRQRGSSGNTIYF
TRBV9,16,TRBD1,TRBJ1-2,few,TGTGCCAGCAGCCCCCCCAGACAGGGAACTAACTATGGCTACACCTTC,CASSPPRQGTNYGYTF
TRBV7-8,13,.,TRBJ1-2,.,TGTGCCAGCAGCTTAAAGGCGGACTATGGCTACACCTTC,CASSLKADYGYTF
TRBV7-3,17,TRBD2,TRBJ2-7,.,TGTGCCAGCAGCTTATACTTTGGGCGGGAGGGTGCCTACGAGCAGTACTTC,CASSLYFGREGAYEQYF
TRBV5-4,17,.,TRBJ2-5,.,TGTGCCAGCAGCCCAGGGGGCAGCGGGATATTCCGGGAGACCCAGTACTTC,CASSPGGSGIFRETQYF
TRBV11-3,16,TRBD2,TRBJ2-5,.,TGTGCCAGCAGCTCAGGACTAGCGGGAGTTAGTGAGACCCAGTACTTC,CASSSGLAGVSETQYF
TRBV21-1,21,.,TRBJ2-3,.,TGTGCCAGCACCACAAATAGCGACGGACTAGCGGGAGGTCGGAGCACAGATACGCAGTATTTT,CASTTNSDGLAGGRSTDTQYF
TRBV30,13,TRBD1,TRBJ1-6,few,TGTGCCTCGAGACAGGGAGATAATTCACCCCTCCACTTT,CASRQGDNSPLHF
TRBV25-1,16,TRBD2,TRBJ2-3,.,TGTGCCAGTTCGATCGGGACTAGCGGGAACACAGATACGCAGTATTTT,CASSIGTSGNTDTQYF
TRBV20-1,17,.,TRBJ1-5,.,TGCAGTGCTAGTGATGGGTCAGGGAAGACGGGCAATCAGCCCCAGCATTTT,CSASDGSGKTGNQPQHF
TRBV19,15,TRBD2,TRBJ2-1,.,TGTGCCAGTAGTCCCGGGGGGAACTCCTACAATGAGCAGTTCTTC,CASSPGGNSYNEQFF
TRBV15,15,TRBD2,TRBJ2-7,.,TGTGCCACCAGCAGAGAGGGACTAGCGGGAACCGAGCAGTACTTC,CATSREGLAGTEQYF
TRBV5-6,16,TRBD1,TRBJ1-1,.,TGTGCCAGCAGCCCCGGGACAGGGGTCCCGTACACTGAAGCTTTCTTT,CASSPGTGVPYTEAFF
TRBV28,14,.,TRBJ1-3,.,TGTGCCAGCAGTGCGACAGGATCTGGAAACACCATATATTTT,CASSATGSGNTIYF
TRBV2,14,TRBD1,TRBJ1-1,.,TGTGCCAGCAGTCGGGACAGGGTTAACACTGAAGCTTTCTTT,CASSRDRVNTEAFF
TRBV27,16,.,TRBJ2-7,.,TGTGCCAGCAGTTTAATATGGTCGCAGGCCTACTACGAGCAGTACTTC,CASSLIWSQAYYEQYF
TRBV10-3,18,TRBD2,TRBJ2-3,few,TGTGCCATCACTAAAAGTTTTAGCGGGAGGGCCGGCACAGATACGCAGTATTTT,CAITKSFSGRAGTDTQYF
TRBV7-9,13,.,TRBJ1-1,.,TGTGCCAGCAGCCCAGTTTTTGGCACTGAAGCTTTCTTT,CASSPVFGTEAFF
TRBV5-5,14,TRBD1,TRBJ1-2,.,TGTGCCAGCAGCCTGGGACAGGCGAACTATGGCTACACCTTC,CASSLGQANYGYTF
TRBV30,12,.,TRBJ2-7,.,TGTGCCTGGGGTCTAGACAGCCACGAGCAGTACTTC,CAWGLDSHEQYF
TRBV11-3,17,TRBD2,TRBJ2-1,.,TGTGCCAGCAGCTTAGATAGATTAGGCGGGGGAGGGGTTGAGCAGTTCTTC,CASSLDRLGGGGVEQFF
TRBV9,15,.,TRBJ2-7,.,TGTGCCAGCAGCCCAAACCGGGACTCACCCTACGAGCAGTACTTC,CASSPNRDSPYEQYF
TRBV6-6,16,.,TRBJ1-2,.,TGTGCCAGCAGTTACTCGTACCAACAGATGAACTATGGCTACACCTTC,CASSYSYQQMNYGYTF
TRBV2,14,TRBD1,TRBJ2-3,.,TGTGCCAGCAGAGGGACAGGGAGCACAGATACGCAGTATTTT,CASRGTGSTDTQYF
TRBV6-5,14,.,TRBJ1-2,.,TGTGCCAGCAGTTACTCGCAGGGAGGGATTGGCTACACCTTC,CASSYSQGGIGYTF